The entry that follows covers one TCR beta chain sequence. V was pared by 0 bases and J by 1 base, with 6 bases between. This CDR3 has 14 residues. In germline, CDR1 is WSHSY, CDR2 SAAADI. This sample was taken from a study of T cell responses to AZD1222 COVID-19 vaccine. Profiling relied on immunoSEQ multiplex PCR, and the TCRdb table lists in-frame clones only, not all of them. The top ten hold 4.4% of the sample, which has some 170,000 clones, approximately 90% seen once. The sequence came from an adult in good health. The sample in question was peripheral blood, obtained on day 0 of MenACWY control vaccination. The V call is TRBV10-2, the J call TRBJ2-5, with D unclear. CDR3 nucleotides: TGCGCCAGCAGTGAGTCTGACTTCCAAGAGACCCAGTACTTC. It codes for CASSESDFQETQYF.